This record concerns one TCR beta chain sequence. Its antigen is currently not known. It has no much larger one-base neighbor in the sample; base qualities were not kept. This specimen belongs to a study of early T cells in non-severe SARS-CoV-2 infection (dated by TCRdb to about 2021). With respect to the entire study: TCR sequencing used bulk RNA from unsorted whole blood, so alpha and beta chains could not be paired.

Relative to germline, V is 2 bases shorter and J is 2 bases shorter, with 9 bases between their ends. From the cysteine up to the phenylalanine, the CDR3 has a length of 14 residues. CDR3 DNA only is kept here, 42 bases in frame from base 1. CDR1 and CDR2 are drawn from the germline V gene: MDHEN, SYDVKM. This was a case-control study nested in a cohort of healthcare workers in London, UK, who had nasopharyngeal swab PCR tests and blood samples taken every week. Healthcare workers were recruited between 23 and 31 March 2020, during the week of the UK lockdown, and were followed weekly for up to about 15 weeks. Findings and caveats that apply to the study as a whole: VDJdb matching was skewed toward anti-spike CD8 responses and likely underestimated virus-specific expansions, missing private and CD4 specificities.

Library preparation employed 5' RACE. Sequenced using a NextSeq 500. The TCR library protocol attached unique molecular identifiers to individual cDNA molecules to correct for sequencing error and PCR bias. Sequencing covered both TCR alpha and beta chains, and within each sample the abundances of alpha and beta sequences were tightly co-correlated. The authors' analysis ran thus. Decombinator V4 was used to perform V gene, J gene and CDR3 annotation of TCR sequences. Expanded TCRs were defined as changing significantly between any two time points under a Poisson model with p below 0.0001. TCR abundances were normalised to the total number of TCRs sequenced per sample and expressed as counts per million. MAIT TCRs were defined by TRAV1-2 paired with TRAJ12, TRAJ20 or TRAJ33, and iNKT TCRs by TRAV10 paired with TRAJ18. VDJdb, accessed on 1 November 2021, was searched for TCRs annotated for CMV, EBV and SARS-CoV-2, and TCRs annotated for more than one antigen were excluded. TCRdb took the public reads, trimmed them with fastp at Q25, ran MiXCR for clone calling and kept in-frame beta chains. Under each unique CDR3 protein, matching rows form one entry showing the most common genes and DNA. TCRdb assigned the V and J calls; the authors' analysis was not used. This sample has over 30,000 distinct CDR3 sequences in its table, and about 3.9% of those were observed once. The ten largest clones capture around 5.6% of the sample.

The rearranged chain carries TRBV28 and TRBJ1-2; TRBD1 could be the D gene, as 5 bases match. Material: whole blood. This clonotype was obtained from an adult who was a healthcare worker with PCR-confirmed SARS-CoV-2 infection or an uninfected control (not recorded which). The CDR3 in this case is CASSLLPGNYGYTF. The nucleotide sequence reads as follows: TGTGCCAGCAGTTTACTTCCAGGGAACTATGGCTACACCTTC.